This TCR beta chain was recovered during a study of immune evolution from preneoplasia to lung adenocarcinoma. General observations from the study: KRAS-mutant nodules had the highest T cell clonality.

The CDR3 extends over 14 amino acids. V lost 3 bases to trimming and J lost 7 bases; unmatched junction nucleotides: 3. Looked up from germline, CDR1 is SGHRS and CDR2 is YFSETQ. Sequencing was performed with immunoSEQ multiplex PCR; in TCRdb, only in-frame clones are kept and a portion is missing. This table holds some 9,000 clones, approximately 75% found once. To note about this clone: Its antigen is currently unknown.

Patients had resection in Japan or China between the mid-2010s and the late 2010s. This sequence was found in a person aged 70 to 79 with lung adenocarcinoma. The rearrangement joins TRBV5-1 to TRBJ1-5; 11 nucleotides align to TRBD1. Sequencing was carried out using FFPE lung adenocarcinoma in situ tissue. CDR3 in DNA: TGCGCCAGCAGCTCTGGGACAGGGGGACAGCCCCAGCATTTT. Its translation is CASSSGTGGQPQHF.